This T cell receptor (beta chain) was retrieved from a study of blood T cell repertoires in COVID-19. Turning to the study itself: T cells, B-cell-depleted T cells, or PBMCs provided the cDNA or gDNA that served as material.

Germline V lookup: CDR1 GTSNPN, CDR2 SVGIG (reference sequence). V was trimmed by 7 bases and J by 3 bases, leaving 13 bases between them. There are 14 residues in the CDR3. The authors' processing: From reference gene primer amplification, estimates of nucleated cell counts were derived. Measured with immunoSEQ multiplex PCR; TCRdb has only the in-frame clones, and not every one. V and J calls and clone size are given by that table; D and trimming were obtained from the DNA. Of about 230,000 clones in the sample, about 90% were seen once. Seattle patients were enrolled while actively infected and followed longitudinally.

The sequence derives from a man aged 25 to 40 with COVID-19, enrolled during active disease. The sample taken for sequencing was peripheral blood. The chain employs TRBV30 and TRBJ1-6, with D hard to call. The CDR3 loop reads CAFNRGFYNSPLHF. The CDR3, as DNA: TGTGCCTTCAACCGGGGATTCTATAATTCACCCCTCCACTTT.